The 22 T cell receptor beta chains given below trace back to one sample, sequenced in a study of T cell responses to AZD1222 COVID-19 vaccine. The protocol was immunoSEQ multiplex PCR, while the TCRdb copy is restricted to in-frame clones and leaves out a portion. This sample yields around 190,000 clones, of which approximately 92% are seen a single time; less than 1.5% belongs to the top ten. The sample here was peripheral blood, taken on day 0 of AZD1222 vaccination. The receptor source for this set is an adult in good health.

The chain couples TRBV27 to TRBJ2-1; weak D call: TRBD1 (5 bases). The CDR3 extends over 14 amino acids. V lost 4 bases to trimming and J lost 8 bases, with 15 bases between them. The germline V gene has CDR1 MNHEY and CDR2 SMNVEV (reference sequence). Here the CDR3 DNA reads TGTGCCAGCAGTTGGGCCAGGGCATCGGATGAGCAGTTCTTC. Its protein product is CASSWARASDEQFF.

In the case of this clone: Other DNA sequences in the sample encode the same CDR3. V usage is TRBV5-1 and J usage is TRBJ2-5, with D possibly being TRBD2 (7 bases). The germline V and J ends were trimmed by 0 bases and 5 bases, with 11 bases remaining between them. The CDR3 has 14 residues. Germline V gene sequence: CDR1 SGHRS, CDR2 YFSETQ. CDR3 residues: CASSLVGGRETQYF. The CDR3 DNA is TGCGCCAGCAGCTTGGTGGGGGGGCGTGAGACCCAGTACTTC.

This clone has a single count. J is TRBJ1-2 and V is TRBV3-1 (or the pseudogene TRBV3-2); TRBD1 is a possible D gene (6 bases). CDR3 length equals 13 residues. V was pared by 3 bases and J by 6 bases, with 11 bases between. Germline V lookup: CDR1 LGHDT, CDR2 YNNKEL (reference sequence). Written as DNA, the CDR3 is TGTGCCAGCAGCCACGGGGGGGCGGATGGCTACACCTTC. Amino acid sequence: CASSHGGADGYTF.

J is TRBJ2-1 and V is TRBV3-1 (or the pseudogene TRBV3-2), with D unresolved. CDR1 is LGHDT, CDR2 YNNKEL, per germline (reference sequence). V was pared by 3 bases and J by 7 bases, with 10 bases between. The CDR3 contains 13 residues. The CDR3 DNA sequence: TGTGCCAGCAGCCAGGCCGTGGGAAATGAGCAGTTCTTC. As protein: CASSQAVGNEQFF.

Written as DNA, the CDR3 is TGTGCCAGCAGATTAGCAGGGAATGAAAAACTGTTTTTT. The encoded protein is CASRLAGNEKLFF. The chain combines TRBV2 with TRBJ1-4; D perhaps matches TRBD1 (5 bases). The CDR3 is 13 residues long. Germline V gene lookup returns CDR1 SNHLY and CDR2 FYNNEI. The ends were cut back, 6 bases at V and 5 bases at J, with 10 bases in the middle.

V is TRBV5-1 and J is TRBJ2-2; D gene unclear. The germline V gene has CDR1 SGHRS and CDR2 YFSETQ. This CDR3 is 14 amino acids long. Trimming took 7 bases from V and 6 from J, leaving 16 bases between them. The CDR3 reads CASGDIPGPGELFF. The CDR3 DNA reads as TGCGCCAGCGGAGACATACCCGGTCCCGGGGAGCTGTTTTTT.

V usage is TRBV14 and J usage is TRBJ2-2; D not resolved. V shed 4 bases and J shed 0 bases, with 9 bases lying between them. The V gene's germline CDR1 is SGHDN and CDR2 FVKESK. The CDR3 length is 15 residues. CDR3 nucleotides: TGTGCCAGCAGCCCCGTTGGTGCGAACACCGGGGAGCTGTTTTTT. It encodes CASSPVGANTGELFF. Filled out from reference TRBV14 and TRBJ2-2, the complete variable domain reads EAGVTQFPSHSVIEKGQTVTLRCDPISGHDNLYWYRRVMGKEIKFLLHFVKESKQDESGMPNNRFLAERTGGTYSTLKVQPAELEDSGVYFCASSPVGANTGELFFGEGSRLTVL.

The chain couples TRBV7-3 to TRBJ2-1; either TRBD1 or TRBD2 may fit D (5 bases each). The CDR3 totals 15 residues. CDR1 is SGHTA, CDR2 FQGTGA, per germline. V was clipped by 0 bases and J by 7 bases, with 13 bases between them. For the CDR3, the DNA is TGTGCCAGCAGCTTAACTGTCGGGGCTAGGAATGAGCAGTTCTTC. Translated, it gives CASSLTVGARNEQFF.

CDR3 in DNA: TGTGCCAGCTCACCAAACGGACAGGGATCCGAGCAGTACTTC. This translates into CASSPNGQGSEQYF. The chain combines TRBV18 with TRBJ2-7, with TRBD1 matching 8 bases. Per germline, CDR1 KGHSH and CDR2 LQKENI. This CDR3 contains 14 residues. V trimming: 2 bases; J trimming: 6 bases; junction bases outside the gene matches: 6.

This rearrangement joins TRBV11-2 to TRBJ2-4; maybe TRBD2 (5 bases). CDR1 is SGHAT, CDR2 FQNNGV, per germline. V gave up 1 base and J gave up 9 bases, with 19 bases separating them. The CDR3 is 16 amino acids. The CDR3 nucleotides are TGTGCCAGCAGCTTAGCCCCCCGCGCGGGCCGGTTCATTCAGTACTTC. This gives the protein CASSLAPRAGRFIQYF.

This clone was seen a handful of times. The V gene is TRBV5-1, the J gene TRBJ1-1; perhaps TRBD1 as D (5 bases). Germline V gene sequence: CDR1 SGHRS, CDR2 YFSETQ. V lost 2 bases and J 1 base, leaving 6 bases between the germline ends. This CDR3 comprises 13 residues. The CDR3 is CASSLQENTEAFF. As DNA, the CDR3 is TGCGCCAGCAGCTTACAGGAGAACACTGAAGCTTTCTTT.

J is TRBJ2-3 and V is TRBV10-3; possibly TRBD1 for D (5 bases). The length of the CDR3 is 13 residues. Germline V lookup: CDR1 ENHRY, CDR2 SYGVKD. The V gene lost 8 bases and the J gene lost 4 bases, with 13 bases spanning the gap. The CDR3 DNA is TGTGCCATCTCTTCAGGGTTCTCAGATACGCAGTATTTT. Protein: CAISSGFSDTQYF.

The rearrangement joins TRBV13 to TRBJ1-6, with 7 bases fitting TRBD1. CDR3 length: 11 residues. From germline, CDR1 is PRHDT and CDR2 FYEKMQ (reference sequence). Trimming removed 5 bases from V and 15 bases from J; junction bases left unmatched: 4. The CDR3 region is CASSRDRDLHF. CDR3 sequence (DNA): TGTGCCAGCAGCCGTGACAGGGACCTCCACTTT.

This chain links TRBV27 with TRBJ1-2; TRBD1 is a possible D gene (5 bases). Germline lookup yields CDR1 MNHEY and CDR2 SMNVEV (reference sequence). V lost 5 bases and J 2 bases, leaving 15 bases between the germline ends. The CDR3 is made up of 15 amino acids. The CDR3: CASSQTPGTNYGYTF. The CDR3 coding sequence is TGTGCCAGCAGTCAAACTCCCGGGACCAACTATGGCTACACCTTC.

The chain uses TRBV9 and TRBJ2-1, with 10 bases aligning to TRBD2. With V trimmed by 7 bases and J by 2 bases, 9 bases remained unmatched. CDR3 length: 16 amino acids. The germline gives CDR1 SGDLS, CDR2 YYNGEE. The CDR3: CASGAGGGRAYNEQFF. As DNA, the CDR3 is TGTGCCAGCGGAGCGGGAGGGGGAAGGGCCTACAATGAGCAGTTCTTC. Together with reference TRBV9 and TRBJ2-1, the CDR3 gives the full variable domain: DSGVTQTPKHLITATGQRVTLRCSPRSGDLSVYWYQQSLDQGLQFLIQYYNGEERAKGNILERFSAQQFPDLHSELNLSSLELGDSALYFCASGAGGGRAYNEQFFGPGTRLTVL.

The chain joins TRBV10-2 to TRBJ2-5, with TRBD2 matching over 10 bases. The CDR3 is 14 amino acids. Germline trimming cut 5 bases from V and 5 bases from J; bases unmatched to any gene: 5. Germline loops: CDR1 WSHSY, CDR2 SAAADI. CDR3 residues: CASSQGLAKETQYF. CDR3 in DNA: TGCGCCAGCAGTCAGGGACTAGCGAAGGAGACCCAGTACTTC.

Only a few counts were recorded for this clone. The chain joins TRBV6-2 or TRBV6-3 to TRBJ1-6, with D maybe TRBD1 (5 bases). The ends were cut back, 2 bases at V and 13 bases at J, with 12 bases in the middle. From germline, CDR1 is MNHEY and CDR2 SVGEGT. The CDR3 runs 13 residues. The CDR3 spells CASSYGTVGPLHF. CDR3 nucleotides: TGTGCCAGCAGTTACGGGACGGTGGGGCCCCTCCACTTT.

CDR3 in amino acids: CASSKGTGVQPQHF. In nucleotides, the CDR3 is TGTGCCAGCAGTAAGGGGACAGGGGTTCAGCCCCAGCATTTT. This chain uses TRBV27 with TRBJ1-5, with TRBD1 identical over 10 bases. CDR3 length equals 14 residues. V lost 5 bases, J lost 6 bases, and 4 bases stayed unmatched. Germline-derived CDR1 and CDR2 are MNHEY and SMNVEV (reference sequence).

The chain couples TRBV6-5 to TRBJ2-1, with D tentatively TRBD2 (6 bases). Germline V gene lookup returns CDR1 MNHEY and CDR2 SVGAGI. The ends were cut back, 5 bases at V and 8 bases at J, with 16 bases in the middle. This CDR3 has 14 residues. The CDR3 sequence: CASSRTGRIDEQFF. Written as DNA, the CDR3 is TGTGCCAGCAGTCGGACGGGGAGGATCGATGAGCAGTTCTTC.

The rearrangement uses TRBV27 and TRBJ1-1; D not resolved. With 3 bases removed from V and 4 bases from J, the gap between germline ends came to 9 bases. The germline V gene has CDR1 MNHEY and CDR2 SMNVEV (reference sequence). The CDR3 covers 13 residues. The CDR3 spells CASSFSGSTEAFF. In nucleotides, the CDR3 is TGTGCCAGCAGTTTCTCGGGGAGCACTGAAGCTTTCTTT.

In DNA, the CDR3 is TGTGCCAGCAGCTTTGCCGGGGGGGCCGGTGAGACCCAGTACTTC. The encoded protein is CASSFAGGAGETQYF. This sequence joins TRBV7-2 and TRBJ2-5; TRBD2 agrees at 8 bases. Unmatched junction bases numbered 8, after V lost 3 bases and J lost 5 bases. This CDR3 is 15 amino acids long. Germline V gives CDR1 SGHTA, CDR2 FQGNSA. Using reference TRBV7-2 and TRBJ2-5 for the parts outside the CDR3, the full variable domain is GAGVSQSPSNKVTEKGKDVELRCDPISGHTALYWYRQSLGQGLEFLIYFQGNSAPDKSGLPSDRFSAERTGGSVSTLTIQRTQQEDSAVYLCASSFAGGAGETQYFGPGTRLLVL.

J is TRBJ2-3 and V is TRBV5-4; 9 nucleotides match TRBD2. The ends lost 0 bases at V and 3 bases at J; junction bases unmatched: 2. Germline CDR1 reads SGHNT; CDR2 reads YYREEE (reference sequence). This CDR3 contains 15 residues. The CDR3 region is CASSLDLAGTDTQYF. CDR3 DNA sequence: TGTGCCAGCAGCTTGGACCTAGCGGGGACAGATACGCAGTATTTT.